This T cell receptor beta chain comes out of a study of lymphopenia after photon versus proton radiotherapy. Profiled with immunoSEQ multiplex PCR; TCRdb holds only in-frame clones, not every one. The profile shows tens of thousands of clones, around 82% of them singletons. Comment on this clone: Its specificity is unknown.

Study observations and caveats: Proton therapy kept repertoires fairly stable, unlike photons, which gained effector/memory cells. After lymphocyte nadir, photon-treated repertoires showed oligoclonal expansion, especially CD8+ Temra.

The CDR3 loop spans 15 amino acids. The V end was cut by 3 bases, the J end by 5 bases, with 15 bases between. Germline-derived CDR1 and CDR2 are LGHNA and YNFKEQ. The receptor was derived from an older woman with pancreatic cancer. Sequences were derived from peripheral blood, sampled from a patient treated with proton-based radiotherapy. This sequence joins TRBV4-2 and TRBJ2-3; perhaps TRBD2 as D (5 bases). In nucleotides, the CDR3 is TGTGCCAGCAGCCAGCCGGGAATCGGTATAGATACGCAGTATTTT. Translation: CASSQPGIGIDTQYF.